This note documents a single T cell receptor beta chain sequence. Other DNA sequences in the sample encode the same CDR3. Trimming cost V 0 bases and J 5 bases, with 10 bases left between them. The CDR3 extends over 13 amino acids. Germline lookup yields CDR1 GTSNPN and CDR2 SVGIG (reference sequence). Deep-level running was used for the assay. In the source study's methods: Owing to the provision of junction-only sequences devoid of quality scores by immunoSEQ, filtering differed. Sequencing used immunoSEQ multiplex PCR; TCRdb keeps in-frame clones, though not all of them. The V and J calls and clone size were taken over from that table, and D and trimming were inferred from the DNA. The sample contains around 2.1 million clones, around 95% of which appear only once. This record belongs to a study of shared clonotypes between healthy human individuals. Looking at the study overall: Aged between 18 and 49, the donors were a couple of women and three men.

Sequencing was done on a sample of naive CD4+ T cells sorted from blood. The subset is: CD45RA+ positively selected. The chain is built from TRBV30 and TRBJ1-1, with D hard to call. This sequence was found in a man younger than 35 in good health. The CDR3 spells CAWSVREGTEAFF. DNA for the CDR3: TGTGCCTGGAGTGTACGGGAGGGTACTGAAGCTTTCTTT.